The clone carrying this T cell receptor beta chain was counted a few times. The antigen remains undetermined. The sample is drawn from a study of response to subunit inactivated influenza vaccine. Each CDR3 protein is one row after TCRdb ran MiXCR on the RT-PCR reads. The sample shows 650,000 to 800,000 distinct CDR3 sequences, about 15% of them seen only once. CDR3 length: 15 amino acids. CDR1 and CDR2 (germline): SGHRS, YFSETQ. V was pared by 0 bases and J by 1 base, with 10 bases between. Study results and caveats: Authors suggested that a seasonal influenza vaccination recruits few new T cells each time.

The sequences come from PBMCs from blood, collected around 15 days before vaccination. This sequence originates from a man aged 45-60 years who received an inactivated influenza vaccine. This sequence joins TRBV5-1 and TRBJ2-5, with D possibly matching TRBD2 (6 bases). The CDR3 sequence: CASSLAAGIQETQYF. The CDR3 nucleotides read TGCGCCAGCAGCTTGGCCGCGGGAATCCAAGAGACCCAGTACTTC.